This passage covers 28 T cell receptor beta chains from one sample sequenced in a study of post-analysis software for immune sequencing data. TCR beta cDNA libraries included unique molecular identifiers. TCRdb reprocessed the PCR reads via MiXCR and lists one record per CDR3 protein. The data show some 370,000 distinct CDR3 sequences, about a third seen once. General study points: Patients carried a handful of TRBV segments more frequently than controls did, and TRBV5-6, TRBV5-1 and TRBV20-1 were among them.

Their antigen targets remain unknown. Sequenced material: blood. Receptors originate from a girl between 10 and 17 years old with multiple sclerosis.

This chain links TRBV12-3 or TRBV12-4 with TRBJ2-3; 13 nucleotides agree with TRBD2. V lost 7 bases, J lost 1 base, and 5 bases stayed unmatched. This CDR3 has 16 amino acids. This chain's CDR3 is CASNDGLAGGTDTQYF. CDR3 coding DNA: TGTGCCAGCAACGATGGACTAGCGGGGGGCACAGATACGCAGTATTTT.

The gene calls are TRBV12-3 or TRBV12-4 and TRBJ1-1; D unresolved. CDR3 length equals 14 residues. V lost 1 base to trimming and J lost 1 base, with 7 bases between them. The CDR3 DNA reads TGTGCCAGCAGTTTAGGACTGCAGAACACTGAAGCTTTCTTT. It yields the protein CASSLGLQNTEAFF.

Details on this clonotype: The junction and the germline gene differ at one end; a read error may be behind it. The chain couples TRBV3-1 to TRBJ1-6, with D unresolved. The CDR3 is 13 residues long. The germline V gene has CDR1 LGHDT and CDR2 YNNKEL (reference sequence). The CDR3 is CACSPIEDSPLHF. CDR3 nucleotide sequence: TGTGCCTGCAGCCCCATTGAGGATTCACCCCTCCACTTT.

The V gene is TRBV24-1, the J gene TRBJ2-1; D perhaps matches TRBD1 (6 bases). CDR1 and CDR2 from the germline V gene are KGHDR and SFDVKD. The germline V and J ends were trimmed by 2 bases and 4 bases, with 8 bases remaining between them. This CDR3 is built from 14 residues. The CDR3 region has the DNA TGTGCCACCAGTGATTCCCAGGGGTACAATGAGCAGTTCTTC. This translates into CATSDSQGYNEQFF.

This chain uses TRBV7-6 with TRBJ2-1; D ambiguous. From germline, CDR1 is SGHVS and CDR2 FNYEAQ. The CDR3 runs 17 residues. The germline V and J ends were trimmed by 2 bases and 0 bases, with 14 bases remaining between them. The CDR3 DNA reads TGTGCCAGCAGCTTATCCCCTGGGATGAGCTCCTACAATGAGCAGTTCTTC. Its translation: CASSLSPGMSSYNEQFF.

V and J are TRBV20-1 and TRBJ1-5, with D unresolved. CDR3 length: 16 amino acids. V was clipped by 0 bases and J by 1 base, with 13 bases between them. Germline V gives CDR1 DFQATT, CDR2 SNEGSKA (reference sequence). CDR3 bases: TGCAGTGCTAGAGATCGGCTCAGAGGGAGCAATCAGCCCCAGCATTTT. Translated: CSARDRLRGSNQPQHF.

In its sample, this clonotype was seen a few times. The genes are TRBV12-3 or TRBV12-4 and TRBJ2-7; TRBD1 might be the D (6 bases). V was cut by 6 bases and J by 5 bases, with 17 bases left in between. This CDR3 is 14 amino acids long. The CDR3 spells CASSPAARGNEQYF. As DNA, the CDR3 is TGTGCCAGCAGCCCGGCTGCCAGGGGCAACGAGCAGTACTTC.

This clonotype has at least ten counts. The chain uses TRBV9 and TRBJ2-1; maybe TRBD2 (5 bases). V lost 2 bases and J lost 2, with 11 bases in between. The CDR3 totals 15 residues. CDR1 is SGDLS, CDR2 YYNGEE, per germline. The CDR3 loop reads CASSVSGDPYNEQFF. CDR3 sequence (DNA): TGTGCCAGCAGCGTCTCCGGGGATCCCTACAATGAGCAGTTCTTC.

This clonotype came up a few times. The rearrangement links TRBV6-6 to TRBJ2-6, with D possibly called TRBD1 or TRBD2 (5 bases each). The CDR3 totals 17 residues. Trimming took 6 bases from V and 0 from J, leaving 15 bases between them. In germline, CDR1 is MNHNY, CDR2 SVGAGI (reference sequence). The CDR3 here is CASSLPGRSSGANVLTF. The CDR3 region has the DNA TGTGCCAGCAGCCTCCCGGGACGGAGCTCTGGGGCCAACGTCCTGACTTTC.

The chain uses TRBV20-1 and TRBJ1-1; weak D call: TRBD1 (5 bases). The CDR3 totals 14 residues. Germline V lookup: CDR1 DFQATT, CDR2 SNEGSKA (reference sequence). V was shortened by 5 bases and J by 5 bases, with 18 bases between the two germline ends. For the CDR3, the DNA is TGCAGTGCTGTCCCCGGGACTCCGAGGACTGAAGCTTTCTTT. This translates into CSAVPGTPRTEAFF.

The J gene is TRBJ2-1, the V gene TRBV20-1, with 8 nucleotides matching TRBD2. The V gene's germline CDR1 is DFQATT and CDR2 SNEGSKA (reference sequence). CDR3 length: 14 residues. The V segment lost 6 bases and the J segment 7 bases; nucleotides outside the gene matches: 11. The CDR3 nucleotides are TGCAGTGCAACGCGGGGGGCGGTAAAGAATGAGCAGTTCTTC. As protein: CSATRGAVKNEQFF.

The CDR3 reads CASGFSGVTEAFF. CDR3 sequence (DNA): TGTGCTAGTGGTTTCTCAGGGGTCACTGAAGCTTTCTTT. This chain links TRBV12-5 with TRBJ1-1; D possibly corresponds to TRBD1 (6 bases). Trimming removed 3 bases from V and 4 bases from J, with 9 bases in between. CDR3 length equals 13 residues. The germline gives CDR1 LGHNT, CDR2 FRNRAP.

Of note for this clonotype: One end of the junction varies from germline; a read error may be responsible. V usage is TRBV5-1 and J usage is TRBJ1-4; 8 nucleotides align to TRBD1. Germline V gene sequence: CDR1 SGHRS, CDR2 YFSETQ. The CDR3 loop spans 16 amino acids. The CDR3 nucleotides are TGCGCCAGCAGCTTGGGGACGAACAGGGGGAATGAACAACTGTTTTTT. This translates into CASSLGTNRGNEQLFF.

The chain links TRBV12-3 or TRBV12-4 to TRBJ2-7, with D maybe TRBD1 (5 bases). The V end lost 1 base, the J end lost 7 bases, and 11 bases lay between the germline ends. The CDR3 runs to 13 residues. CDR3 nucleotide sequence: TGTGCCAGCAGTTTAGTAGGGGCTGGAGAGCAGTACTTC. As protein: CASSLVGAGEQYF.

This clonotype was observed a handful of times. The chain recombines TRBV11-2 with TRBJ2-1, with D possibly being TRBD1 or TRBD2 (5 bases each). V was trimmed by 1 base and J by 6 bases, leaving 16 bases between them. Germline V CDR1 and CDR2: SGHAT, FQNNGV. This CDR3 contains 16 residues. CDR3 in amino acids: CASSLAGPRYGNEQFF. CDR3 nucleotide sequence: TGTGCCAGCAGCTTAGCGGGACCTAGGTATGGCAATGAGCAGTTCTTC.

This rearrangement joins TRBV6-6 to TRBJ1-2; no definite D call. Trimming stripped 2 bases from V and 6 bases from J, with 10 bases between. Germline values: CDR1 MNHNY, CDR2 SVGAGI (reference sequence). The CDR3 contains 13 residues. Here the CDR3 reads CASSYTPPDGYTF. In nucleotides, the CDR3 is TGTGCCAGCAGTTACACCCCCCCGGATGGCTACACCTTC.

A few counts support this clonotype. The CDR3 here is CASSSLSRPGEEEKLFF. The CDR3 region has the DNA TGTGCCAGCAGTTCCTTATCAAGACCCGGAGAGGAGGAAAAACTGTTTTTT. The gene calls are TRBV6-6 and TRBJ1-4; D gene ambiguous. CDR3 length equals 17 residues. Per germline, CDR1 MNHNY and CDR2 SVGAGI (reference sequence). The V and J ends lost 4 bases and 8 bases respectively, with 23 bases between them.

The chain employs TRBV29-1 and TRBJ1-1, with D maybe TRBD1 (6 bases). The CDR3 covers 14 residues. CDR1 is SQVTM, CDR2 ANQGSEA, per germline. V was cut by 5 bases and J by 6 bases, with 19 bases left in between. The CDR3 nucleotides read TGCAGCGTTAGTATAAGGCAGGGGAAGTCTGAAGCTTTCTTT. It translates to CSVSIRQGKSEAFF.

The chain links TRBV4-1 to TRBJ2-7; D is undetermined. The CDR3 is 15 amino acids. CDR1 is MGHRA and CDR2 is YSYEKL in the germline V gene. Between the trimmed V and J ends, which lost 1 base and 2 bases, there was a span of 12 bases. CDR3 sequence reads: CASSQGAWTAYEQYF. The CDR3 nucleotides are TGCGCCAGCAGCCAAGGGGCCTGGACGGCCTACGAGCAGTACTTC.

CDR3 amino acids: CASSPGLSHINEQFF. The CDR3 region has the DNA TGTGCCAGCAGCCCGGGACTCTCTCACATCAATGAGCAGTTCTTC. The chain links TRBV7-9 to TRBJ2-1; maybe TRBD2 (6 bases). V gave up 5 bases and J gave up 6 bases, with 17 bases separating them. The germline V gene encodes CDR1 SEHNR and CDR2 FQNEAQ (reference sequence). This CDR3 is 15 amino acids long. Full variable domain (outside the CDR3, taken from reference TRBV7-9 and TRBJ2-1): DTGVSQNPRHKITKRGQNVTFRCDPISEHNRLYWYRQTLGQGPEFLTYFQNEAQLEKSRLLSDRFSAERPKGSFSTLEIQRTEQGDSAMYLCASSPGLSHINEQFFGPGTRLTVL.

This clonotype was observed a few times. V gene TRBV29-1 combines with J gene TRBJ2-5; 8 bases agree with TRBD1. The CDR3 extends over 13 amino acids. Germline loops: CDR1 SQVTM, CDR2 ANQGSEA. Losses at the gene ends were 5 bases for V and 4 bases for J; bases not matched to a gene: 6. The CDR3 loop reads CSVFQGAGETQYF. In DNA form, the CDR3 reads TGCAGCGTTTTCCAGGGGGCTGGAGAGACCCAGTACTTC.

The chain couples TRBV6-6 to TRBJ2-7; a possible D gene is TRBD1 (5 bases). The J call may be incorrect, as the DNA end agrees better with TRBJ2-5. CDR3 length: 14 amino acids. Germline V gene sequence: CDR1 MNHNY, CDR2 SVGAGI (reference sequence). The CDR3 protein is CASSYSAGQETQYF. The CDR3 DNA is TGTGCCAGCAGTTACTCCGCAGGGCAAGAGACCCAGTACTTC.

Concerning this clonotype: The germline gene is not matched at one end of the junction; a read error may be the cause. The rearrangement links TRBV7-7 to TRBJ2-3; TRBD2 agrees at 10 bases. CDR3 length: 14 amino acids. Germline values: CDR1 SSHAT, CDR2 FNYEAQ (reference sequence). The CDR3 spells CASSGGAGADTQYF. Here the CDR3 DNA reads TGTGCTAGCAGCGGGGGGGCCGGTGCAGATACGCAGTATTTT.

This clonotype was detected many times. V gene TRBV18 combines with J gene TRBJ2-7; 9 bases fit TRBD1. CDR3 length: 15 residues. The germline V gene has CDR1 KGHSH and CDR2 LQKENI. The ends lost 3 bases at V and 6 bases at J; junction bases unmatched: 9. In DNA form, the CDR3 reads TGTGCCAGCTCACCCCATCCGGGACAGGGTTCCGAGCAGTACTTC. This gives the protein CASSPHPGQGSEQYF.

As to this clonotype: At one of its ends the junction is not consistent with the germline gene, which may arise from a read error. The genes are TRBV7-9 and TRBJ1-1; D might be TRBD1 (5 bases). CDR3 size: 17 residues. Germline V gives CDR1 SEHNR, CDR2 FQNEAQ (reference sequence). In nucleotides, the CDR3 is TGTGCCAGCAGCTCACCGTCTGGGGACCTCATGAACACTGAAGCTTTTTTT. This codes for CASSSPSGDLMNTEAFF.

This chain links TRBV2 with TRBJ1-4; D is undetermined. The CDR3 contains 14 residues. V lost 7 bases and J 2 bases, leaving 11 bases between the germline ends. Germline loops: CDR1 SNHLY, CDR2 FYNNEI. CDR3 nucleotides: TGTGCCAGCAATGACCTAGGTACTAATGAAAAACTGTTTTTT. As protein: CASNDLGTNEKLFF.

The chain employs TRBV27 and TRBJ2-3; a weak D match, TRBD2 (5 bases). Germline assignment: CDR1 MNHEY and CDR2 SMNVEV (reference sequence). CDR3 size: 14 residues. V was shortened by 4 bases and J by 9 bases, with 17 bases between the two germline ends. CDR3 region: CASSSPSDIATQYF. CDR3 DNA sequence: TGTGCCAGCAGTTCCCCATCCGACATAGCGACGCAGTATTTT.

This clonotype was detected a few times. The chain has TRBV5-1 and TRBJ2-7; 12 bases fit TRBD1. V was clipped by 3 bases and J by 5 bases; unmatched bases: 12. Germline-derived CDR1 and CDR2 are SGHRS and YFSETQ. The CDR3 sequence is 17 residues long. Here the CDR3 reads CASSSDTGTGGGHEQYF. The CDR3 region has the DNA TGCGCCAGCAGCTCTGATACCGGGACAGGGGGCGGCCACGAGCAGTACTTC.